The next 18 T cell receptor beta chains were all read from a single sample in a study of OX40 agonist ivuxolimab in advanced cancers. Profiled with immunoSEQ multiplex PCR; TCRdb holds only in-frame clones, not every one. Counted here are 100,000 to 120,000 clones, around 93% occurring once; the ten biggest clones make up under 0.85%. Source: CD4+ or CD8+ T cells sorted from blood, taken in a trial of the OX40 agonist ivuxolimab. The receptors derive from an adult with an advanced solid tumor such as melanoma, head and neck, liver or kidney cancer.

Concerning this clone itself: The same CDR3 arises from other DNA sequences in this sample as well. The chain employs TRBV30 and TRBJ2-7, with D unresolved. Germline V lookup: CDR1 GTSNPN, CDR2 SVGIG (reference sequence). This CDR3 comprises 12 residues. V lost 5 bases to trimming and J lost 3 bases, with 11 bases between them. CDR3 residues: CAWGVGNYEQYF. CDR3 DNA sequence: TGTGCCTGGGGGGTGGGCAACTACGAGCAGTACTTC. Full variable domain (outside the CDR3, taken from reference TRBV30 and TRBJ2-7): SQTIHQWPATLVQPVGSPLSLECTVEGTSNPNLYWYRQAAGRGLQLLFYSVGIGQISSEVPQNLSASRPQDRQFILSSKKLLLSDSGFYLCAWGVGNYEQYFGPGTRLTVT.

The chain has TRBV9 and TRBJ2-5; D is ambiguous. V lost 4 bases and J 2 bases, leaving 9 bases between the germline ends. Germline V lookup: CDR1 SGDLS, CDR2 YYNGEE. The CDR3 sequence is 13 residues long. CDR3 in DNA: TGTGCCAGCAGCAATAGTCCGCAAGAGACCCAGTACTTC. This codes for CASSNSPQETQYF.

This sequence joins TRBV19 and TRBJ1-1, with D perhaps matching TRBD1 (6 bases). The CDR3 covers 15 residues. V lost 5 bases and J lost 4, with 17 bases in between. CDR1 and CDR2 (germline): LNHDA, SQIVND (reference sequence). In nucleotides, the CDR3 is TGTGCCAGTAGTTCCATGGGGGCCGGGGGCACTGAAGCTTTCTTT. It yields the protein CASSSMGAGGTEAFF.

CDR3 region: CAISPGQNNYGYTF. CDR3 coding DNA: TGTGCCATCAGTCCGGGACAGAACAACTATGGCTACACCTTC. This sequence joins TRBV10-3 and TRBJ1-2, with TRBD1 matching over 7 bases. CDR1 ENHRY and CDR2 SYGVKD come from the germline V gene. The J segment lost 2 bases and the V segment lost 5 bases, leaving 5 bases of the junction unmatched. This CDR3 comprises 14 residues.

CDR3 nucleotide sequence: TGTGCCAGCAGCCCACCACTAGCGGGAGAGAGGGGGGAGCAGTTCTTC. Translated, it gives CASSPPLAGERGEQFF. This chain uses TRBV9 with TRBJ2-1; 11 bases align to TRBD2. The germline V gene encodes CDR1 SGDLS and CDR2 YYNGEE. V dropped 4 bases and J dropped 10; count of bases not matched to a gene: 13. This CDR3 has 16 residues.

V usage is TRBV6-5 and J usage is TRBJ2-1, with no clear D. The V end lost 6 bases, the J end lost 9 bases, and 9 bases lay between the germline ends. The CDR3 is 11 residues long. Looked up from germline, CDR1 is MNHEY and CDR2 is SVGAGI. The CDR3 DNA reads as TGTGCCAGCAGCATTAGAGGTGAGCAGTTCTTC. As protein: CASSIRGEQFF.

The J gene is TRBJ1-1, the V gene TRBV19, with 7 bases lining up with TRBD1. This CDR3 has 14 amino acids. With V trimmed by 6 bases and J by 2 bases, 6 bases remained unmatched. Germline loops: CDR1 LNHDA, CDR2 SQIVND (reference sequence). The CDR3, as DNA: TGTGCCAGTAGCACCGGGACAGTTAACACTGAAGCTTTCTTT. Translated: CASSTGTVNTEAFF.

Turning to this clone: One end of the junction fails to match germline, which may point to a read error. V usage is TRBV28 and J usage is TRBJ1-2, with D possibly matching TRBD1 (5 bases). There are 11 residues in the CDR3. CDR1 and CDR2 (germline): MDHEN, SYDVKM. CDR3 nucleotide sequence: TGTGCCAGCAGTCCACGGGGACCCTCTAACTTC. Encoded protein: CASSPRGPSNF.

J is TRBJ1-2 and V is TRBV19, with 8 bases matching TRBD1. Germline lookup yields CDR1 LNHDA and CDR2 SQIVND (reference sequence). The CDR3 length is 14 residues. V trimming: 3 bases; J trimming: 7 bases; junction bases outside the gene matches: 7. CDR3 sequence reads: CASSIGGQGGGYTF. The CDR3 DNA follows: TGTGCCAGTAGTATCGGAGGACAGGGTGGTGGCTACACCTTC.

V gene TRBV15 combines with J gene TRBJ2-5, with 9 bases identical to TRBD1. The CDR3 is 14 residues long. The V and J ends lost 1 base and 4 bases, in that order; junction bases with no gene match: 1. Per the germline V gene, CDR1 is LNHNV and CDR2 is YYDKDF (reference sequence). The chain's CDR3 is CATSRGGQGETQYF. In DNA, the CDR3 is TGTGCCACCAGCAGAGGGGGACAGGGAGAGACCCAGTACTTC.

The chain employs TRBV10-2 and TRBJ1-2; 7 bases line up with TRBD1. Germline assignment: CDR1 WSHSY and CDR2 SAAADI. The CDR3 sequence is 14 residues long. J lost 4 bases, V lost 10 bases, and 12 bases had no gene match. In DNA, the CDR3 is TGCGCCACCTCAGATTCAGGGGGTTTCTATGGCTACACCTTC. Protein sequence: CATSDSGGFYGYTF.

The CDR3 spells CASSSYQDWYSNQPQHF. The CDR3 nucleotides read TGTGCCAGCAGTTCGTATCAAGACTGGTATAGCAATCAGCCCCAGCATTTT. This chain uses TRBV27 with TRBJ1-5; D is unresolved. Germline lookup yields CDR1 MNHEY and CDR2 SMNVEV (reference sequence). The CDR3 length is 17 residues. Trimming left V 4 bases short and J 0 bases short, with 16 bases between.

The chain uses TRBV5-1 and TRBJ2-3, with a tentative D call TRBD2 (6 bases). Germline V gene data show CDR1 as SGHRS and CDR2 as YFSETQ. This CDR3 has 15 amino acids. V was clipped by 2 bases and J by 2 bases, with 12 bases between them. CDR3 DNA: TGCGCCAGCAGCTTCGGCGGGGCCCACACAGATACGCAGTATTTT. Protein sequence: CASSFGGAHTDTQYF.

The V and J genes are TRBV7-9 and TRBJ2-3; D could derive from TRBD1 or TRBD2 (6 bases each). Germline V lookup: CDR1 SEHNR, CDR2 FQNEAQ (reference sequence). Trimming took off 5 bases at V and 6 bases at J, with 12 bases between the two ends. The CDR3 length is 13 residues. DNA of the CDR3: TGTGCCAGCAGCCCCGGGGGCGAGGATACGCAGTATTTT. Residues: CASSPGGEDTQYF.

The chain carries TRBV5-1 and TRBJ1-2; tentatively, D is TRBD1 (5 bases). Germline V gene sequence: CDR1 SGHRS, CDR2 YFSETQ. Trimming took 4 bases from V and 6 from J, leaving 13 bases between them. CDR3 length equals 13 residues. The CDR3 coding sequence is TGCGCCAGCAGCGCCGCCCCGGGGGATGGCTACACCTTC. Its translation is CASSAAPGDGYTF.

V and J are TRBV18 and TRBJ1-5; D is possibly TRBD1 (6 bases). This CDR3 spans 13 amino acids. Germline CDR1 reads KGHSH; CDR2 reads LQKENI. V lost 0 bases and J 7 bases, leaving 7 bases between the germline ends. The CDR3, as DNA: TGTGCCAGCTCACCACCGGGGGGCCAGCCCCAGCATTTT. This gives the protein CASSPPGGQPQHF.

The sample holds a few counts of this clone. V is TRBV19 and J is TRBJ1-5, with 7 bases that match TRBD1. J was trimmed by 8 bases and V by 7 bases; bases with no gene match: 5. From germline, CDR1 is LNHDA and CDR2 SQIVND (reference sequence). This CDR3 spans 12 amino acids. The CDR3 loop reads CASKIQGEPQHF. Written as DNA, the CDR3 is TGTGCCAGTAAAATCCAGGGGGAGCCCCAGCATTTT.

The chain employs TRBV12-5 and TRBJ1-1, with a weak D call TRBD1 (6 bases). The CDR3 is made up of 17 amino acids. With 0 bases removed from V and 2 bases from J, the gap between germline ends came to 16 bases. Germline lookup yields CDR1 LGHNT and CDR2 FRNRAP. The chain's CDR3 is CASGLVLGTLSNTEAFF. Here the CDR3 DNA reads TGTGCTAGTGGTTTGGTACTGGGGACATTGAGTAACACTGAAGCTTTCTTT. The full variable domain, completed using reference TRBV12-5 and TRBJ1-1, is DARVTQTPRHKVTEMGQEVTMRCQPILGHNTVFWYRQTMMQGLELLAYFRNRAPLDDSGMPKDRFSAEMPDATLATLKIQPSEPRDSAVYFCASGLVLGTLSNTEAFFGQGTRLTVV.